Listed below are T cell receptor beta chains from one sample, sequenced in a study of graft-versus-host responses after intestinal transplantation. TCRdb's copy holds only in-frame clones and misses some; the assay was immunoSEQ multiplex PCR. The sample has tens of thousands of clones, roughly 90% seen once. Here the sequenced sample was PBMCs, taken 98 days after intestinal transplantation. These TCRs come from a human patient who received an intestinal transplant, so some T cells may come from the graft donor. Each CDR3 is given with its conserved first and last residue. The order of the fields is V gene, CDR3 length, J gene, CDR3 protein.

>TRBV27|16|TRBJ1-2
CASSLSRQGANYGYTF
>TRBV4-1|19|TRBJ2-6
CASSQDPRFPLSGANVLTF
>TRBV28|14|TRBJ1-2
CASILQGGNDGYTF
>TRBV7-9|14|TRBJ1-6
CASSLIQGMAPLHF
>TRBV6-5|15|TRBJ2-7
CASSYSMTGGSEQYF
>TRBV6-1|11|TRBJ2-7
CASSAEDEQYF
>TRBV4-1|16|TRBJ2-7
CASSQEVSGRWGEQYF
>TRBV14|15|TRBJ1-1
CASSQVLSGRTEAFF
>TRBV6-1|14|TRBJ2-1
CASSPPGTSYEQFF
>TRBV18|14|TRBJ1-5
CASSETEWEQPQHF
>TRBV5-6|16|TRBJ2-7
CASSLVPAGASYEQYF